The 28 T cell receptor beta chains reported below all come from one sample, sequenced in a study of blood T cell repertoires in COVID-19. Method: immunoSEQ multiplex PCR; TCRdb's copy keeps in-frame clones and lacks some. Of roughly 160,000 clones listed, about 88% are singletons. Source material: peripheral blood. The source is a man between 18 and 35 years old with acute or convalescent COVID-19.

CDR3 nucleotides: TGTGCCAGCAGCTCGGCAGGGGTAGCCAAAAACATTCAGTACTTC. Translated, it gives CASSSAGVAKNIQYF. The chain uses TRBV7-9 and TRBJ2-4; maybe TRBD1 (6 bases). The CDR3 is 15 residues long. Germline CDR1 is SEHNR and CDR2 is FQNEAQ (reference sequence). The germline V and J ends were trimmed by 4 bases and 0 bases, with 10 bases remaining between them.

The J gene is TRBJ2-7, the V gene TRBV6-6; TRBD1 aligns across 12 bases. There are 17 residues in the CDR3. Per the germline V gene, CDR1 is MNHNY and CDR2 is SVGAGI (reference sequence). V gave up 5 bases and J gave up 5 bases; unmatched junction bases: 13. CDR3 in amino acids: CASSRTGTGGDQNEQYF. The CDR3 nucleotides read TGTGCCAGCAGTCGCACAGGGACAGGGGGCGATCAGAACGAGCAGTACTTC.

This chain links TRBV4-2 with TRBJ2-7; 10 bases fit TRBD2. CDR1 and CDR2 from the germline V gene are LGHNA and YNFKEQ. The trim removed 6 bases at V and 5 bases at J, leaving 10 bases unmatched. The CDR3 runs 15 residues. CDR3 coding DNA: TGTGCCAGCAGGGCTCCTACTAGCGGGGTTAACGAGCAGTACTTC. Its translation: CASRAPTSGVNEQYF.

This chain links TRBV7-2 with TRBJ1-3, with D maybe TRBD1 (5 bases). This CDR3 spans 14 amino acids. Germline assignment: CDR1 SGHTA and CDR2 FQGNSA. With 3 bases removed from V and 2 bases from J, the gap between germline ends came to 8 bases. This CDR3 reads CASSLQGTGNTIYF. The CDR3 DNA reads TGTGCCAGCAGCTTGCAGGGAACTGGAAACACCATATATTTT.

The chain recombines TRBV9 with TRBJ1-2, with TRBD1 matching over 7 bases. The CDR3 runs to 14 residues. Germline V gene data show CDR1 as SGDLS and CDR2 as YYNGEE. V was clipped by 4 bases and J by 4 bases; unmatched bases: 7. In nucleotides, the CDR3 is TGTGCCAGCAGCAGGAGACAGGGAGGCTATGGCTACACCTTC. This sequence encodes CASSRRQGGYGYTF.

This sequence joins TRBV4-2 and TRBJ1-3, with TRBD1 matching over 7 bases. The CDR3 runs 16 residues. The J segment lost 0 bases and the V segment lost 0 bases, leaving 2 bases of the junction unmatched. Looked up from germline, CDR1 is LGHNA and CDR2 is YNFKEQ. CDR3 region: CASSQDAGGSGNTIYF. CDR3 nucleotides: TGTGCCAGCAGCCAAGACGCAGGGGGCTCTGGAAACACCATATATTTT.

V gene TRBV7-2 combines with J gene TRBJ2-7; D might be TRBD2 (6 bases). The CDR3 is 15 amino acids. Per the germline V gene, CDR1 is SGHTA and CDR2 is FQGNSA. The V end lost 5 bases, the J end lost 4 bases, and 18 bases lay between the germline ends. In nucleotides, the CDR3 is TGTGCCAGCAGCCCCTATGGGTCGGGAGTATACGAGCAGTACTTC. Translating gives CASSPYGSGVYEQYF.

DNA for the CDR3: TGTGCCAGCAGCTTGGGCGGGAATAATGAAAAACTGTTTTTT. Amino acid sequence: CASSLGGNNEKLFF. The V and J genes are TRBV11-2 and TRBJ1-4; D not resolved. V lost 3 bases, J lost 4 bases, and 9 bases lay in between. Germline lookup yields CDR1 SGHAT and CDR2 FQNNGV. The CDR3 consists of 14 residues. Full variable domain (missing parts from reference TRBV11-2 and TRBJ1-4): EAGVAQSPRYKIIEKRQSVAFWCNPISGHATLYWYQQILGQGPKLLIQFQNNGVVDDSQLPKDRFSAERLKGVDSTLKIQPAKLEDSAVYLCASSLGGNNEKLFFGSGTQLSVL.

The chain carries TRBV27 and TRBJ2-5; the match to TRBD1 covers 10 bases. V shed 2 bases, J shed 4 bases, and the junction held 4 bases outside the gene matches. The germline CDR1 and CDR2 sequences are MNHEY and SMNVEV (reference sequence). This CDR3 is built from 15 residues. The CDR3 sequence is CASSLGTGAAETQYF. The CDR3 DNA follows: TGTGCCAGCAGTTTAGGGACAGGGGCGGCAGAGACCCAGTACTTC.

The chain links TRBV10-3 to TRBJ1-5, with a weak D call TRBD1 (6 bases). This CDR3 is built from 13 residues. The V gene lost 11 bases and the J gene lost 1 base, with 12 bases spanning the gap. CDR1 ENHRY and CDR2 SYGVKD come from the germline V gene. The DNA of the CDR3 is TGTGCCGCCCGGACAGTGAGCAATCAGCCCCAGCATTTT. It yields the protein CAARTVSNQPQHF.

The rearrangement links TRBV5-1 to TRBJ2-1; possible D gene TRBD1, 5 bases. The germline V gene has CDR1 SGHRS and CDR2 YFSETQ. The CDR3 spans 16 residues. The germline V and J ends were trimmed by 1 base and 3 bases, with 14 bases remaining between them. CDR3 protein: CASSLSGAHRYNEQFF. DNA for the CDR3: TGCGCCAGCAGCTTGTCTGGGGCACACCGCTACAATGAGCAGTTCTTC.

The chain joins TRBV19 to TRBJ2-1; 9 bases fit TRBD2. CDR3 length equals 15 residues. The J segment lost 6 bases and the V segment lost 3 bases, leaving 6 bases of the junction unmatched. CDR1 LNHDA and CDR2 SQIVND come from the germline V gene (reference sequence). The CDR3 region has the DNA TGTGCCAGTAGTATCGGCGGGGGGGCCGGCAATGAGCAGTTCTTC. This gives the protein CASSIGGGAGNEQFF.

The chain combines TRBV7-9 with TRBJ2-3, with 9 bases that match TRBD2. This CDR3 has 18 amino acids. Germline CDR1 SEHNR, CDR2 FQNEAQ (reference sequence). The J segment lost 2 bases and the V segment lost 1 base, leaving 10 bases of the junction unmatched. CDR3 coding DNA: TGTGCCAGCAGCTTAGGAGCGGGGGGCCGGATTAACACAGATACGCAGTATTTT. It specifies CASSLGAGGRINTDTQYF.

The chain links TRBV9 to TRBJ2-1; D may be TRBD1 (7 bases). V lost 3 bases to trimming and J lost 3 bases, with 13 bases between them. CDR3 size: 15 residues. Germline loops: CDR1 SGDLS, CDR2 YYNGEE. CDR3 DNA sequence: TGTGCCAGCAGCGGGAGGGGGACAGTCTACAATGAGCAGTTCTTC. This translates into CASSGRGTVYNEQFF.

CDR3 protein: CASSYRGTGNEKLFF. The DNA for the CDR3 is TGTGCCAGCAGTTACCGGGGGACGGGGAATGAAAAACTGTTTTTT. The chain links TRBV6-6 to TRBJ1-4; a possible D gene is TRBD1 (5 bases). The CDR3 covers 15 residues. V was pared by 2 bases and J by 5 bases, with 12 bases between. The germline V gene has CDR1 MNHNY and CDR2 SVGAGI (reference sequence).

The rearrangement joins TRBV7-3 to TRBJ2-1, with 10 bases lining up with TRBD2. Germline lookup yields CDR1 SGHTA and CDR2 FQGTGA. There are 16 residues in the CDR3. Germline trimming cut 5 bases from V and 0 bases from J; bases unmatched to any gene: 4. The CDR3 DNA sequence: TGTGCCAGCAGCGGAGCGGGGGGGCACTCCTACAATGAGCAGTTCTTC. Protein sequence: CASSGAGGHSYNEQFF. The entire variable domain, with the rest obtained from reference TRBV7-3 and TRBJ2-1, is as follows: GAGVSQTPSNKVTEKGKYVELRCDPISGHTALYWYRQSLGQGPEFLIYFQGTGAADDSGLPNDRFFAVRPEGSVSTLKIQRTERGDSAVYLCASSGAGGHSYNEQFFGPGTRLTVL.

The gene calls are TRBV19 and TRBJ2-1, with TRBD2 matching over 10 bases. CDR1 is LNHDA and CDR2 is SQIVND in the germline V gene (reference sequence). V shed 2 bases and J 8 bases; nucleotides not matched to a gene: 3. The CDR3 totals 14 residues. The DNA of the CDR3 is TGTGCCAGTAGTATACTAGCGGGGGACGATGAGCAGTTCTTC. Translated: CASSILAGDDEQFF.

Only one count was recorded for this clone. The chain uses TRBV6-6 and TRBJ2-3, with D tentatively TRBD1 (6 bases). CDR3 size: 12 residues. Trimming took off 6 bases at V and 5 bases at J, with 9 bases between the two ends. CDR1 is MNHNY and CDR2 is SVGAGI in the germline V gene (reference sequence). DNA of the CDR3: TGTGCCAGCAGAGCAGGGGAAGATACGCAGTATTTT. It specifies CASRAGEDTQYF.

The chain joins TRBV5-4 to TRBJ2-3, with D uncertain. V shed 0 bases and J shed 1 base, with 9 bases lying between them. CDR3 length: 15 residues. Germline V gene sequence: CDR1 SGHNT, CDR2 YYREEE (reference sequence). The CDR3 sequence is CASSLDPAGTDTQYF. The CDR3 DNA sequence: TGTGCCAGCAGCTTGGACCCGGCGGGCACAGATACGCAGTATTTT.

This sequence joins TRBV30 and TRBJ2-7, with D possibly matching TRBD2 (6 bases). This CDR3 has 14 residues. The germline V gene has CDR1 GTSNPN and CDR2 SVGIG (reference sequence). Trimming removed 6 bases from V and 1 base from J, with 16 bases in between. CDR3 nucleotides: TGTGCCTGTCACTCCACGGGGGTTTCCTACGAGCAGTACTTC. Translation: CACHSTGVSYEQYF.

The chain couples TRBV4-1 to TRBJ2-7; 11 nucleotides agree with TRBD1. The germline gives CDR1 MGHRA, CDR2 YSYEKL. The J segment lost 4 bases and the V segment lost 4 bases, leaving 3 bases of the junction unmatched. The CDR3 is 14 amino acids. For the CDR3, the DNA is TGCGCCAGCAGCCTGGGACAGGGGGAGTACGAGCAGTACTTC. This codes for CASSLGQGEYEQYF.

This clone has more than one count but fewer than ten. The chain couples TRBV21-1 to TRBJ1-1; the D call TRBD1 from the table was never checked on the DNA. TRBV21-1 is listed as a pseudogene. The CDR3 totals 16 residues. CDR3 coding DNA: TGTGCCAGCAGCAAAGACGGGACAGGGTCGGAAACTGAAGCTTTCTTT. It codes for CASSKDGTGSETEAFF.

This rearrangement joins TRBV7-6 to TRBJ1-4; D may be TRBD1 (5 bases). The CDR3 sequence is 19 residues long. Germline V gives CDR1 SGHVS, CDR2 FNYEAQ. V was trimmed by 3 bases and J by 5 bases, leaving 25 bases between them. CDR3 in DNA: TGTGCCAGCAGCTTCGATGGGGGGAAGAAGATAGAAGGGAATGAAAAACTGTTTTTT. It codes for CASSFDGGKKIEGNEKLFF.

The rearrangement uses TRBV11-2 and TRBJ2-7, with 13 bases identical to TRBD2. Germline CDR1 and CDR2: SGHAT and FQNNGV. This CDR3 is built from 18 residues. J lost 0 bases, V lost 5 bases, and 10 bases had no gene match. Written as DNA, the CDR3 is TGTGCCAGCAGCCTTTCCGGGACTAGCGGGGCGAGCTCCTACGAGCAGTACTTC. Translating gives CASSLSGTSGASSYEQYF. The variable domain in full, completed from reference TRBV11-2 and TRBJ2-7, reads EAGVAQSPRYKIIEKRQSVAFWCNPISGHATLYWYQQILGQGPKLLIQFQNNGVVDDSQLPKDRFSAERLKGVDSTLKIQPAKLEDSAVYLCASSLSGTSGASSYEQYFGPGTRLTVT.

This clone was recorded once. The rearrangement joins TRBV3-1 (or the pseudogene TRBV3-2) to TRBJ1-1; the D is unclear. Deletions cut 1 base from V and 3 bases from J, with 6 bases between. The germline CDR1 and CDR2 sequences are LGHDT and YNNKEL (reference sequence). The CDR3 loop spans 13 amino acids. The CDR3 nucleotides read TGTGCCAGCAGCCAAGGCGGGGACACTGAAGCTTTCTTT. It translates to CASSQGGDTEAFF.

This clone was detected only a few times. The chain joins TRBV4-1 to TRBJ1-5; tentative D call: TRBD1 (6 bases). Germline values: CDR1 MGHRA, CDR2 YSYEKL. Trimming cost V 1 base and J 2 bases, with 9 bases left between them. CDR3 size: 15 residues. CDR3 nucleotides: TGCGCCAGCAGCCAAGTTCCAGGGGGCAATCAGCCCCAGCATTTT. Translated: CASSQVPGGNQPQHF.

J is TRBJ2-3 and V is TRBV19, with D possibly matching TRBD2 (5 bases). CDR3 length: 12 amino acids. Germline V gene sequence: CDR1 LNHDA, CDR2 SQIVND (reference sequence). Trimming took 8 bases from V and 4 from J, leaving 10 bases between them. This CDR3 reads CASRDGADTQYF. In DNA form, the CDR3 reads TGTGCCAGTCGAGACGGGGCAGATACGCAGTATTTT.

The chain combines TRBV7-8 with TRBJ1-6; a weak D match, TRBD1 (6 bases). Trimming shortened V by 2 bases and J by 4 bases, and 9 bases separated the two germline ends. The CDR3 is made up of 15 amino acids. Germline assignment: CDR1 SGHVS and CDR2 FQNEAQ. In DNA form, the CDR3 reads TGTGCCAGCAGCTTAAGACAGGAATATAATTCACCCCTCCACTTT. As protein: CASSLRQEYNSPLHF.